The rows below give T cell receptor beta chains drawn from one sample of a study of shared clonotypes between healthy human individuals. Here immunoSEQ multiplex PCR was the method, and the copy in TCRdb shows in-frame clones only, minus some. The table includes 600,000 to 700,000 clones, about three quarters detected once. Sequences were obtained from memory CD4+ T cells sorted from blood. These receptors all come from a woman aged 30 to 39 in good health. The conserved cysteine and the conserved F or W are not part of the CDR3 here.

TRBJ2-1,TRBV18,14,ASSPQDRLVYNEQF
TRBJ1-5,TRBV23-1,14,ASSRWVSGKRQPQH
TRBJ1-5,TRBV6-1,12,ASSDRGGHQPQH
TRBJ2-3,TRBV28,13,ASSLRVGGADTQY
TRBJ2-3,TRBV19,13,ASSITGGGTDTQY
TRBJ1-2,TRBV5-4,11,ASRGQPSYGYT
TRBJ2-3,TRBV11-2,14,ASRPTSGSLTDTQY
TRBJ2-1,TRBV5-4,12,ASTTGVGGNEQF
TRBJ2-7,TRBV14,13,ASSLLTSGISEQY
TRBJ1-6,TRBV16,11,ASSLGGNSPLH
TRBJ1-2,TRBV28,13,ASSTGGQGNYGYT
TRBJ1-5,TRBV19,12,ASTTSGRNQPQH
TRBJ2-1,TRBV27,14,ASSLAGGPSYNEQF
TRBJ1-2,TRBV29-1,9,SVENSDGYT
TRBJ1-5,TRBV2,12,ASSAGQGEQPQH
TRBJ2-7,TRBV11-2,13,ASSWDRASSYEQY
TRBJ2-7,TRBV7-2,13,ASSFGAVGSYEQY
TRBJ2-1,TRBV28,10,ASGVGGLEQF
TRBJ2-3,TRBV5-1,13,ASSSLPGSTDTQY
TRBJ2-7,TRBV27,13,ASSLSDLTSYEQY
TRBJ1-5,TRBV11-3,16,ASSPLESGQGAWQPQH
TRBJ1-5,TRBV2,16,ASSDLAGGIIANQPQH
TRBJ1-2,TRBV6-6,12,ASTHRRGSNGYT
TRBJ2-1,TRBV5-1,13,ASSVGLAGGTEQF
TRBJ2-7,TRBV27,12,ASSFSRGPYEQY
TRBJ1-2,TRBV6-5,10,ASSITNYGYT
TRBJ2-7,TRBV15,11,ATSREESYEQY
TRBJ1-1,TRBV5-1,12,ASSFTGLNTEAF
TRBJ2-5,TRBV5-1,11,ASSPPTSGTQY
TRBJ2-3,TRBV2,13,ASSVRAGGTDTQY
TRBJ2-5,TRBV28,15,ASSSRIGGRDRETQY
TRBJ2-5,TRBV5-1,13,ASSAGTGGEETQY
TRBJ2-7,TRBV11-2,11,ARGGGLTYEQY
TRBJ1-2,TRBV13,10,ASSPQGRGYT
TRBJ2-3,TRBV28,14,ASSPPPGDSTDTQY
TRBJ2-7,TRBV28,15,ASSLSPGTSGKYEQY
TRBJ1-3,TRBV7-2,13,ASRLEGGSGNTIY
TRBJ1-1,TRBV11-3,12,ASSLGQTNTEAF
TRBJ2-7,TRBV29-1,10,SVARTPYEQY
TRBJ2-7,TRBV11-2,15,ASSLVAAGGPGYEQY
TRBJ2-2,TRBV19,14,ASSIAPVENTGELF
TRBJ1-5,TRBV28,13,ASRGQGRDNQPQH
TRBJ2-7,TRBV7-9,14,ASSSIGVAGGYEQY
TRBJ2-7,TRBV28,10,ASSAVSYEQY
TRBJ2-1,TRBV5-1,9,ASSLEYEQF
TRBJ1-5,TRBV2,15,ASSAPMGHRGNQPQH
TRBJ2-7,TRBV5-1,10,ASRRRGHEQY
TRBJ2-5,TRBV9,13,ASSTYLDRGETQY
TRBJ2-7,TRBV7-9,12,ASSSTGPSYEQY
TRBJ1-1,TRBV19,14,ASRHEGLGVNTEAF
TRBJ2-1,TRBV7-2,13,ASSQIVLTYNEQF
TRBJ2-1,TRBV4-1,14,ASSQAFFSGGNEQF
TRBJ2-3,TRBV13,15,ASSLALEGAGADTQY
TRBJ2-7,TRBV5-6,13,ASSQGGREAYEQY
TRBJ2-7,TRBV7-9,11,ASSSSPGGGQY